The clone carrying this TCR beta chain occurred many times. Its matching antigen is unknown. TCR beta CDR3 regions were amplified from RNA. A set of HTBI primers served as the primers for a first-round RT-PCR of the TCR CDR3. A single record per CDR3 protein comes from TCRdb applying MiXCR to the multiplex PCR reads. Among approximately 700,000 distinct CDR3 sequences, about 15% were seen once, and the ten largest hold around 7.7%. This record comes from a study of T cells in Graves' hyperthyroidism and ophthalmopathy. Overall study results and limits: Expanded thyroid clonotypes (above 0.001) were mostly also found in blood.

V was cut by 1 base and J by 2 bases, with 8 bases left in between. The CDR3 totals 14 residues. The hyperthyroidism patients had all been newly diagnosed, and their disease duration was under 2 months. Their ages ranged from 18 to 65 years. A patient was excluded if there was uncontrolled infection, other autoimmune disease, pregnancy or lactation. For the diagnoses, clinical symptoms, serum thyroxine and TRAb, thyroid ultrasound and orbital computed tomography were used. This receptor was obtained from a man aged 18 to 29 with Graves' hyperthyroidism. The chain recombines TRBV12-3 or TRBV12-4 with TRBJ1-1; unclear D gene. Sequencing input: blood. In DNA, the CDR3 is TGTGCCAGCAGTTTAGTTCAGGCTAACACTGAAGCTTTCTTT. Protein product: CASSLVQANTEAFF.